The rows below give T cell receptor beta chains drawn from one sample of a study of T cell repertoires in cytomegalovirus infection. TCRdb re-analysed the reads in MiXCR, keeping a single row per CDR3 protein. Of more than 500,000 distinct CDR3 sequences listed, approximately 16% are singletons. The sample was CD8+ T cells from PBMCs. These receptors all stem from a human donor in good health (CMV status not recorded). Some clones in this sample may be carry-over from other donors' samples. Each CDR3 is given with its conserved first and last residue. A D gene is named only where the DNA matches it firmly. Clone size is given for some rows only: seen once, a few or many times, or a class if the clone is expanded.

j_call v_call d_call clone_size cdr3_nt cdr3_aa
TRBJ2-2 TRBV24-1 NA few TGTGCCACCAGTGCCCCCCCCGTTGGGCGGAACACCGGGGAGCTGTTTTTT CATSAPPVGRNTGELFF
TRBJ2-1 TRBV7-2 NA many TGTGCCAGCAGCTTAATTCATGACCCCTCGGGCCCTCGGGGTTACAATGAGCAGTTCTTC CASSLIHDPSGPRGYNEQFF
TRBJ2-7 TRBV5-8 NA NA TGTGCCAGCACCAAATTAGGGACGGACTACGAGCAGTACTTC CASTKLGTDYEQYF
TRBJ2-3 TRBV7-9 TRBD2 many TGTGCCAGCAGCTTAGGCGGACTAGCGGGAGAGGGAGATACGCAGTATTTT CASSLGGLAGEGDTQYF
TRBJ2-5 TRBV12-3/TRBV12-4 TRBD1 many TGTGCCAGCAGTCTAGGCCCGGGACAGGACGCGATGGAGACCCAGTACTTC CASSLGPGQDAMETQYF
TRBJ1-1 TRBV4-1 NA many TGCGCCAGCAGCCCCGTAGGGAGGGGAAACACTGAAGCTTTCTTT CASSPVGRGNTEAFF
TRBJ2-1 TRBV6-6 NA many TGTGCCAGCAGTTACTCGACAACAGAGCAGTTCTTC CASSYSTTEQFF
TRBJ2-7 TRBV28 NA NA TGTGCCAGCAGTTTGAACACCTACGAGCAGTACTTC CASSLNTYEQYF
TRBJ1-3 TRBV9 NA NA TGTGCCAGCAGTGCACAGGGTTTCTCTGGAAACACCATATATTTT CASSAQGFSGNTIYF
TRBJ2-1 TRBV11-2 TRBD2 many TGTGCCAGCAGACCAGCGGGGGGATCCTACAATGAGCAGTTCTTC CASRPAGGSYNEQFF
TRBJ2-1 TRBV3-1 TRBD2 few TGTGCCAGCAGCCGCATGGGACTAGCGGGAGAGAATGAGCAGTTCTTC CASSRMGLAGENEQFF
TRBJ2-2 TRBV15 TRBD2 few TGTGCCACCAGCGCCTTGGGACTAGCGGAGAACACCGGGGAGCTGTTTTTT CATSALGLAENTGELFF
TRBJ1-2 TRBV6-5 TRBD1 many TGTGCCAGCAGTTACTCGAACAGGGGGCGATTTAACTATGGCTACACCTTC CASSYSNRGRFNYGYTF
TRBJ1-1 TRBV7-6 NA many TGTGCCAGCAGACCAGATCCCGGGTCTGAAGCTTTCTTT CASRPDPGSEAFF
TRBJ2-3 TRBV9 NA NA TGTGCCAGCAGCCCCCTTACTTCGGGGGTCGGCACAGATACGCAGTATTTT CASSPLTSGVGTDTQYF
TRBJ2-3 TRBV12-3/TRBV12-4 TRBD2 many TGTGCCAGCAGTGATAGCGGGGGGGCGGGAGATACGCAGTATTTT CASSDSGGAGDTQYF
TRBJ2-3 TRBV10-2 TRBD2 few TGCGCCAGCAGTGAAGGCGGGTATAGCGGGAGGGGAACCACAGATACGCAGTATTTT CASSEGGYSGRGTTDTQYF
TRBJ2-1 TRBV19 TRBD2 few TGTGCCAGTAGTATAGACCTATCACAGGGGCCTAGCGGGATGTGGCAGTTCTTC CASSIDLSQGPSGMWQFF
TRBJ1-1 TRBV18 TRBD1 NA TGTGCCAGCTCACGGGACAGGCGATATATGAACACTGAAGCTTTCTTT CASSRDRRYMNTEAFF
TRBJ2-1 TRBV27 TRBD2 few TGTGCCAGCGGGACTAGCGGGAATAATGAGCAGTTCTTC CASGTSGNNEQFF
TRBJ2-7 TRBV27 NA NA TGTGCCAGCAGCCCAACCGCGGGACTCTCCTACGAGCAGTACTTC CASSPTAGLSYEQYF
TRBJ2-7 TRBV27 NA NA TGTGCCAGCAGTCGTGGGGCTGGCGGTAACGAGCAGTACTTC CASSRGAGGNEQYF
TRBJ2-5 TRBV5-6 NA NA TGTGCCAGCAGCTTACCTCGGGAGACCCAGTACTTC CASSLPRETQYF
TRBJ2-5 TRBV20-1 TRBD2 NA TGCAGTGCTAGAGTCATCGGGGGGGTGGAGATCCAGTACTTC CSARVIGGVEIQYF
TRBJ1-2 TRBV29-1 NA few TGCAGCGTTGCGGGGGGCGAAGGTTTTGGCTACACCTTC CSVAGGEGFGYTF
TRBJ1-4 TRBV2 NA NA TGTGCCAGCATTGGGCTAGGGGGTCATGAAAAACTGTTTTTT CASIGLGGHEKLFF
TRBJ1-1 TRBV5-4 NA few TGTGCCAGCAGAGCGGACAGGAACACTGAAGCTTTCTTT CASRADRNTEAFF
TRBJ2-7 TRBV12-3/TRBV12-4 TRBD1 many TGTGCCAGCAGTTTAAGACAGGGGGCGGGAGAGCAGTACTTC CASSLRQGAGEQYF
TRBJ2-4 TRBV29-1 NA NA TGCAGGGGACCCGCACGGGGCGTTTCGGCCAAAAACATTCAGTACTTC CRGPARGVSAKNIQYF
TRBJ1-1 TRBV6-5 TRBD1 many TGTGCCAGCAGCCGGAGACAGGGGTCACCAATGGAAGCTTTCTTT CASSRRQGSPMEAFF
TRBJ1-2 TRBV4-1 NA NA TGCGCCAGCAGCCACGTGACAGCCGAACAGTATGGCTACACCTTC CASSHVTAEQYGYTF
TRBJ1-2 TRBV6-1 TRBD1 NA TGTGCCAGCAGGCCTAGGGGGCGAGGCTACACCTTC CASRPRGRGYTF
TRBJ1-2 TRBV6-5 NA NA TGTGCCAGCAGTTCCAGGGGTCCCCGGTTCTATGGCTACACCTTC CASSSRGPRFYGYTF
TRBJ2-7 TRBV12-3/TRBV12-4 TRBD2 many TGTGCCAGCAGCCTGGGACTAGCGGGCTTAGAGCAGTACTTC CASSLGLAGLEQYF
TRBJ2-1 TRBV7-6 TRBD1 many TGTGCCAGCAGCACTCCGGGACAGAGCTACAATGAGCAGTTCTTC CASSTPGQSYNEQFF
TRBJ1-5 TRBV12-3/TRBV12-4 NA many TGTGCCAGCAGGGGCAGCTATAGCAATCAGCCCCAGCATTTT CASRGSYSNQPQHF
TRBJ2-1 TRBV7-9 NA many TGTGCCAGCAGCCCCTTTGCGGGGGCAATGGACAATGAGCAGTTCTTC CASSPFAGAMDNEQFF
TRBJ2-2 TRBV7-3 NA many TGTGCCAGCAGCTTCCTCCCACTAGCCATGACCGGGGAGCTGTTTTTT CASSFLPLAMTGELFF
TRBJ2-1 TRBV9 TRBD2 NA TGTGCCAGCTGCGCTACTAGCGGGAGGAATGAGCAGTTCTTC CASCATSGRNEQFF
TRBJ2-7 TRBV6-5 NA many TGTGCCAGCAGCCAGCAGGTGGTGAGTTCCTACGAGCAGTACTTC CASSQQVVSSYEQYF
TRBJ1-5 TRBV28 NA NA TGTGCCAGCAGCGGGCGCCATAATCAGCCCCAGCATTTT CASSGRHNQPQHF
TRBJ2-7 TRBV28 TRBD1 NA TGTGCCAGCAAACGGGACAGAGCCTACGAGCAGTACTTC CASKRDRAYEQYF
TRBJ1-4 TRBV6-6 TRBD1 few TGTGCCAGCAGTAAGTCCCGGGACAGTAATGAAAAACTGTTTTTT CASSKSRDSNEKLFF
TRBJ2-7 TRBV7-9 TRBD1 many TGTGCCAGCAGCTTAGCGCTTACAGGGGTCCTCACCTACGAGCAGTACTTC CASSLALTGVLTYEQYF
TRBJ2-2 TRBV12-3/TRBV12-4 NA many TGTGCCAGCACCTTGCCGCCCGGGGAGCTGTTTTTT CASTLPPGELFF
TRBJ2-7 TRBV27 NA NA TGTGCCAGCAGTTTATCCAGATACTCCTACGAGCAGTACTTC CASSLSRYSYEQYF
TRBJ2-5 TRBV12-3/TRBV12-4 TRBD2 many TGTGCCAGCAGTTCAGAACTAGCGGGGGGAAAAGAGACCCAGTACTTC CASSSELAGGKETQYF
TRBJ1-1 TRBV7-9 TRBD1 many TGTGCCAGCAGCTGGACAGGGGGCTCGGGCACTGAAGCTTTCTTT CASSWTGGSGTEAFF
TRBJ2-7 TRBV28 NA many TGTGCCACCTCCACTAGCTACGAGCAGTACTTC CATSTSYEQYF
TRBJ2-7 TRBV7-8 TRBD2 many TGTGCCAGCAGCTTACTAGCGGGAGCGGGGAGCTCCTACGAGCAGTACTTC CASSLLAGAGSSYEQYF
TRBJ1-2 TRBV11-2 NA many TGTGCCAGCAAACAGAGAGACTATGGCTACACCTTC CASKQRDYGYTF
TRBJ1-4 TRBV15 NA NA TGTGCCACCAGCAGAGATCCCCTGGGGGAAAAACTGTTTTTT CATSRDPLGEKLFF
TRBJ2-3 TRBV11-2 NA many TGTGCCAGCAGACCAGGCAGCACAGATACGCAGTATTTT CASRPGSTDTQYF